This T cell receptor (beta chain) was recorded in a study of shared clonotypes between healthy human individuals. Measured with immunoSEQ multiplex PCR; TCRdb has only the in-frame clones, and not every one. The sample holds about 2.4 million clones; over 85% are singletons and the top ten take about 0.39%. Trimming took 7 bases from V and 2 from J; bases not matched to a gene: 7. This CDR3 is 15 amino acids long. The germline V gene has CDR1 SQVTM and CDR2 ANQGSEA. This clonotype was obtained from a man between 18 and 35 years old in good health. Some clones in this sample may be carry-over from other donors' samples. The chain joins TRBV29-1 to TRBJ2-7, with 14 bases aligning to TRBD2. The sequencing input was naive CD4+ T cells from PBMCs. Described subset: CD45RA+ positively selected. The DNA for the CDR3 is TGCAGCGCCGGGACTAGCGGGGGAGGGCCCTACGAGCAGTACTTC. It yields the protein CSAGTSGGGPYEQYF.